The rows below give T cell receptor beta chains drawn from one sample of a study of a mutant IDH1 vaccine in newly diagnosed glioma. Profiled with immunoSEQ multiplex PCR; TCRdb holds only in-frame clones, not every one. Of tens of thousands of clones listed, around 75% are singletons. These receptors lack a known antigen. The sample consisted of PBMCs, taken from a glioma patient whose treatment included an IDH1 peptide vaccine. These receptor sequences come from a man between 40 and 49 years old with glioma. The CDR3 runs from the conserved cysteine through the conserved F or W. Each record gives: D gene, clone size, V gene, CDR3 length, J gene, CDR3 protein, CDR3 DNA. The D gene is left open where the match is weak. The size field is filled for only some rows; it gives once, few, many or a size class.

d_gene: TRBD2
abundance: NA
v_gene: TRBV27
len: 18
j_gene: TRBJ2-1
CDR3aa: CASSLKGRGRLGYNEQFF
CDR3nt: TGTGCCAGCAGTTTAAAGGGCCGCGGGAGGCTAGGCTACAATGAGCAGTTCTTC

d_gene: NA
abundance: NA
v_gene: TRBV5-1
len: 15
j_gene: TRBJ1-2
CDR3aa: CASSPAGDPNYGYTF
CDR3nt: TGCGCCAGCAGCCCCGCAGGAGACCCTAACTATGGCTACACCTTC

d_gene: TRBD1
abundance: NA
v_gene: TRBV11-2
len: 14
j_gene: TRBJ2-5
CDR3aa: CASSLGDRAETQYF
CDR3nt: TGTGCCAGCAGCTTAGGGGACAGGGCAGAGACCCAGTACTTC

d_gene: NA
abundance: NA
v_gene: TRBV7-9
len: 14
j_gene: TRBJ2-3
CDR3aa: CASSLESRTDTQYF
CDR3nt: TGTGCCAGCAGCTTGGAGAGTCGCACAGATACGCAGTATTTT

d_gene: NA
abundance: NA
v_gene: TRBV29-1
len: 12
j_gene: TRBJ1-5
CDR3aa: CSVVIGGQPQHF
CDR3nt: TGCAGCGTTGTCATAGGCGGTCAGCCCCAGCATTTT

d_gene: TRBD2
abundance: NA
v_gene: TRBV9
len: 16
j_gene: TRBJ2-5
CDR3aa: CASSVVGGRGAETQYF
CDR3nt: TGTGCCAGCAGCGTAGTCGGCGGGAGGGGGGCGGAGACCCAGTACTTC

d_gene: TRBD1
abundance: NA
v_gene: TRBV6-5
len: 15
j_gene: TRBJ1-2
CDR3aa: CASSSPGQGFGGYTF
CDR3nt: TGTGCCAGCAGTTCTCCGGGACAGGGGTTTGGTGGCTACACCTTC

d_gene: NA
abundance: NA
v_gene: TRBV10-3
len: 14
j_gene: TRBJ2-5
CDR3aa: CAISESGGRETQYF
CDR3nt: TGTGCCATCAGTGAGTCGGGGGGGCGAGAGACCCAGTACTTC

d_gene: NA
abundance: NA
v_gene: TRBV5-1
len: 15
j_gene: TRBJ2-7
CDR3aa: CASSMIGGYAYEQYF
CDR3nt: TGCGCCAGCAGCATGATCGGAGGCTATGCCTACGAGCAGTACTTC

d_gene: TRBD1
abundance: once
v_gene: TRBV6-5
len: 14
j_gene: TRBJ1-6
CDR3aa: CASRSQGMHSPLHF
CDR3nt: TGTGCCAGCAGGTCACAGGGGATGCATTCACCCCTCCACTTT

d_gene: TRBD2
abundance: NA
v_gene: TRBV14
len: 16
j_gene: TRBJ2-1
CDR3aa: CASSQLLAGEGNEQFF
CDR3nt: TGTGCCAGCAGCCAATTACTAGCGGGAGAGGGGAATGAGCAGTTCTTC

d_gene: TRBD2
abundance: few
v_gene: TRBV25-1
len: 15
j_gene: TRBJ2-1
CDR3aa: CASRGGLAGVNEQFF
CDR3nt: TGTGCCAGCAGGGGGGGACTAGCGGGAGTAAATGAGCAGTTCTTC

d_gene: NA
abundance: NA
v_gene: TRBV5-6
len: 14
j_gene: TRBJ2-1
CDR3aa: CASSLGGAYNEQFF
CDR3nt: TGTGCCAGCAGCTTGGGAGGGGCCTACAATGAGCAGTTCTTC

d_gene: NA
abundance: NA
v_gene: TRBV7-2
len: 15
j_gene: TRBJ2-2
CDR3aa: CASSLASGNTGELFF
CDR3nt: TGTGCCAGCAGCTTAGCTAGCGGGAACACCGGGGAGCTGTTTTTT

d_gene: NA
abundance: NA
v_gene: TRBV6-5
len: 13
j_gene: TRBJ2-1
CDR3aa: CASRAGTFNEQFF
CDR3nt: TGTGCCAGCAGGGCCGGGACCTTCAATGAGCAGTTCTTC

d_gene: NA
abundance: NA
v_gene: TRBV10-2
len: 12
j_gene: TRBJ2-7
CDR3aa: CASSDHSYEQYF
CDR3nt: TGCGCCAGCAGTGACCACAGCTACGAGCAGTACTTC

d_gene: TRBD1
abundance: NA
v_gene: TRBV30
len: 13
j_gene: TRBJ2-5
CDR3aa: CAWRNRGMETQYF
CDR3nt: TGTGCCTGGAGGAACAGGGGTATGGAGACCCAGTACTTC

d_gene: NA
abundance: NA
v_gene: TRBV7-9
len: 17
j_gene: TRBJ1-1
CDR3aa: CASSLASGGGMNTEAFF
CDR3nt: TGTGCCAGCAGCTTAGCGTCCGGGGGCGGGATGAACACTGAAGCTTTCTTT

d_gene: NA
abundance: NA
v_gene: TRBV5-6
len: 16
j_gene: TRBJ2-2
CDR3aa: CASSLDRGANTGELFF
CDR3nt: TGTGCCAGCAGCTTGGATAGGGGCGCGAACACCGGGGAGCTGTTTTTT

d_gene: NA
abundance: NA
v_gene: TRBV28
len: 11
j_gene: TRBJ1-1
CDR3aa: CASRVQTEAFF
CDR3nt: TGTGCCAGCAGGGTACAGACTGAAGCTTTCTTT

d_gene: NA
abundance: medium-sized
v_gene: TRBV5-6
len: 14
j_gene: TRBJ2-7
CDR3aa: CASSLVRGDIEQYF
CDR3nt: TGTGCCAGCAGCTTGGTCCGGGGGGACATTGAGCAGTACTTC

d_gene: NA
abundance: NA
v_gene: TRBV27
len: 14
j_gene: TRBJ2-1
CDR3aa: CASSTNPSYNEQFF
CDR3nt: TGTGCCAGCAGTACGAACCCCTCCTACAATGAGCAGTTCTTC

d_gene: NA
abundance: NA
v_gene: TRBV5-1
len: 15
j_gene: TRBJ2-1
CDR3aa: CASSLGTPSYNEQFF
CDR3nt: TGCGCCAGCAGCTTGGGTACTCCTTCCTACAATGAGCAGTTCTTC

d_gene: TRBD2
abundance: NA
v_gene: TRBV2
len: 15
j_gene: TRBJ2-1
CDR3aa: CASSSLAGNYNEQFF
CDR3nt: TGTGCCAGCAGTTCTCTAGCGGGGAATTACAATGAGCAGTTCTTC

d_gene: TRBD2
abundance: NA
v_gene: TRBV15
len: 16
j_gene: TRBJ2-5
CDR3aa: CATSRGGSSGQETQYF
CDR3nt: TGTGCCACCAGCAGAGGCGGGTCTAGCGGACAAGAGACCCAGTACTTC

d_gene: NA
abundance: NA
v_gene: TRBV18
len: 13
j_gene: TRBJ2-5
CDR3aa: CASSLSGRETQYF
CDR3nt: TGTGCCAGCTCACTCTCCGGGAGAGAGACCCAGTACTTC

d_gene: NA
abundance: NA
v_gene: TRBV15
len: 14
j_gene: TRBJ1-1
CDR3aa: CATSPAGTDTEAFF
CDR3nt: TGTGCCACCAGCCCTGCAGGGACGGACACTGAAGCTTTCTTT

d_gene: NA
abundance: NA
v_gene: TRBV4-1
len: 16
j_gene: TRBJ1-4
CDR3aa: CASSATRTEPDEKLFF
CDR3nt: TGCGCCAGCAGCGCTACTCGGACAGAACCGGATGAAAAACTGTTTTTT

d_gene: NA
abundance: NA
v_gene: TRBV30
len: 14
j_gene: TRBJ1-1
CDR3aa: CAWGFSGGGTEAFF
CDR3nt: TGTGCCTGGGGTTTTTCGGGGGGAGGCACTGAAGCTTTCTTT

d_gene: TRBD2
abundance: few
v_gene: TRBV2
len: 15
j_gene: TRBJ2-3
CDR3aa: CASSVAGGPSDTQYF
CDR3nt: TGTGCCAGCAGTGTTGCGGGAGGGCCCTCAGATACGCAGTATTTT

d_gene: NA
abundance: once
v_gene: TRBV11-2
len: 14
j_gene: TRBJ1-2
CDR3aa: CASSKDSMDYGYTF
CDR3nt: TGTGCCAGCAGCAAGGACAGTATGGACTATGGCTACACCTTC

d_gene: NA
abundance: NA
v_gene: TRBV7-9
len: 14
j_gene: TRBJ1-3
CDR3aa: CASSRAESGNTIYF
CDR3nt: TGTGCCAGCAGCCGCGCGGAATCTGGAAACACCATATATTTT

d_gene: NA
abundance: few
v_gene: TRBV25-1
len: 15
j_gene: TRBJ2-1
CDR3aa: CASKAGRQDGNEQFF
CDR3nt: TGTGCCAGCAAAGCGGGCCGGCAGGATGGGAATGAGCAGTTCTTC

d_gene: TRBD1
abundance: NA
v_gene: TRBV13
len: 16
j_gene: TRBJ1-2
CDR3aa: CASSETGGMRYYGYTF
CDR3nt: TGTGCCAGCAGCGAAACAGGGGGGATGAGGTACTATGGCTACACCTTC

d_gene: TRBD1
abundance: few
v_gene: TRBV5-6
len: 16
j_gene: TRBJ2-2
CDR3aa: CASSKLPGQYTGELFF
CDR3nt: TGTGCCAGCAGCAAACTACCGGGACAGTACACCGGGGAGCTGTTTTTT